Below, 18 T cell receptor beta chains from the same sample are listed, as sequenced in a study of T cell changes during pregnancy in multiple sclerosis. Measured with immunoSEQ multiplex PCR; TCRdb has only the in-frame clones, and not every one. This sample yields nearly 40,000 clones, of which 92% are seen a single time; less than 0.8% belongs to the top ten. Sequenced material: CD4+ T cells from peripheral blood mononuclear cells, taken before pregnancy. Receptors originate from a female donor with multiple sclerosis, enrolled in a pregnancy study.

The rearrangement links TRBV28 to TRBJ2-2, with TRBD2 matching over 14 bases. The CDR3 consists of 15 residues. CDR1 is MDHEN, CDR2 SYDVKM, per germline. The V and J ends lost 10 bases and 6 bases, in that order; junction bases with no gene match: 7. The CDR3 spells CAILSGLAGAGELFF. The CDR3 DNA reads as TGTGCCATACTTTCGGGACTAGCGGGAGCCGGGGAGCTGTTTTTT.

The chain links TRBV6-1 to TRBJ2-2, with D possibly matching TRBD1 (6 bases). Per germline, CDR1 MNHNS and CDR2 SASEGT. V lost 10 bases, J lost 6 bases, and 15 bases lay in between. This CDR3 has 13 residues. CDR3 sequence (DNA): TGTGCCATAAACAGGGTACAGGCCGGGGAGCTGTTTTTT. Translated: CAINRVQAGELFF.

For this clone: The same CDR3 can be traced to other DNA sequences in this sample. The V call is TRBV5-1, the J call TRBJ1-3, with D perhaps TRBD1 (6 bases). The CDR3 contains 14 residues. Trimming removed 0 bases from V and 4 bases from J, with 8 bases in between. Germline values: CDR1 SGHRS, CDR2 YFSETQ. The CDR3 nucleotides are TGCGCCAGCAGCTTGGGGACAGTCGGAAACACCATATATTTT. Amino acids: CASSLGTVGNTIYF.

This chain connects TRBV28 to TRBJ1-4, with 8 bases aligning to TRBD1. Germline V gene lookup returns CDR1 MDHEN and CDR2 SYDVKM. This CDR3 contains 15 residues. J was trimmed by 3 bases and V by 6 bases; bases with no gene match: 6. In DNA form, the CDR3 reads TGTGCCAGCAGGGAAACAGGGGGAGCTAATGAAAAACTGTTTTTT. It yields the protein CASRETGGANEKLFF.

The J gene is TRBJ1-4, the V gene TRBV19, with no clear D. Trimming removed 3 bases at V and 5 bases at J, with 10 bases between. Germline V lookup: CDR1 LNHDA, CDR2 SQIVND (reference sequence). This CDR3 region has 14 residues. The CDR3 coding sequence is TGTGCCAGTAGTATCGGTTCGGGGAATGAAAAACTGTTTTTT. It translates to CASSIGSGNEKLFF.

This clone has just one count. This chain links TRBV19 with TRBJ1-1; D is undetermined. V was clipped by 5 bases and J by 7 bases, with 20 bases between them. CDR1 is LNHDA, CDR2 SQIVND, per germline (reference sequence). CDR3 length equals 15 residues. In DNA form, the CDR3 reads TGTGCCAGTAGTGCCGGGAATAGTCCGAACGGTGAAGCTTTCTTT. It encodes CASSAGNSPNGEAFF. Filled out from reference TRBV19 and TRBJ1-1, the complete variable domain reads DGGITQSPKYLFRKEGQNVTLSCEQNLNHDAMYWYRQDPGQGLRLIYYSQIVNDFQKGDIAEGYSVSREKKESFPLTVTSAQKNPTAFYLCASSAGNSPNGEAFFGQGTRLTVV.

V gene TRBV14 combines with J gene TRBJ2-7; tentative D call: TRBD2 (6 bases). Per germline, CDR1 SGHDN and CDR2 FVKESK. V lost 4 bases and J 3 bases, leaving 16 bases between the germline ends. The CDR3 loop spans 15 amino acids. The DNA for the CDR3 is TGTGCCAGCAGCCCCCGGAGGGGAATAAGCTACGAGCAGTACTTC. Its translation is CASSPRRGISYEQYF.

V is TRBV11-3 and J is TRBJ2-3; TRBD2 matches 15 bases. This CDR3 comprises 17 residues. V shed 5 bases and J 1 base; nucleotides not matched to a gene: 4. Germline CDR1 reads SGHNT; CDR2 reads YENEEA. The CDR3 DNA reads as TGTGCCAGCAGCGGCCGGACTAGCGGGAGGGGCACAGATACGCAGTATTTT. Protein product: CASSGRTSGRGTDTQYF.

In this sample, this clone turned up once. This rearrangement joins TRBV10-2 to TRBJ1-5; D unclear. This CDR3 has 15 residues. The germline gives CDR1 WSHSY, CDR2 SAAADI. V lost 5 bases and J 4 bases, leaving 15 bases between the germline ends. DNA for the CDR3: TGCGCCAGCAGTCTCTTAGGACGGGAAAATCAGCCCCAGCATTTT. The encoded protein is CASSLLGRENQPQHF.

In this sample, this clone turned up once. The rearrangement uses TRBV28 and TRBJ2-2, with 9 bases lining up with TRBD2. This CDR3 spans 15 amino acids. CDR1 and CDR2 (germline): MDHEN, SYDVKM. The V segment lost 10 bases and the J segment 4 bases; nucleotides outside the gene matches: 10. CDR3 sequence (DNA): TGTGCCACCACGGGGCTAGCGGGAATCACCGGGGAGCTGTTTTTT. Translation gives CATTGLAGITGELFF.

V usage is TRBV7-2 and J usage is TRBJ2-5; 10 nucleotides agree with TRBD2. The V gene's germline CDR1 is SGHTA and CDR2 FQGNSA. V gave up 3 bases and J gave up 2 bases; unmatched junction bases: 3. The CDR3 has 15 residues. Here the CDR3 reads CASSFSGRNQETQYF. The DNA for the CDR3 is TGTGCCAGCAGCTTTAGCGGGAGGAATCAAGAGACCCAGTACTTC.

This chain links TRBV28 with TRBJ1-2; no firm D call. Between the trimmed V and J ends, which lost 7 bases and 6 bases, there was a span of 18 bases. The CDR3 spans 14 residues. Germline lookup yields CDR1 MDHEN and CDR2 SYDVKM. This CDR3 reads CASTIKWGDHGYTF. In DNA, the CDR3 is TGTGCCAGCACCATAAAGTGGGGAGATCATGGCTACACCTTC.

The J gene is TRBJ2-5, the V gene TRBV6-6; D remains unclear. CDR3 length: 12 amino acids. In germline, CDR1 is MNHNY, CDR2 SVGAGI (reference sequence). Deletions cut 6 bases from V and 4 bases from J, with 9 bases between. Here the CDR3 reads CASSLRGETQYF. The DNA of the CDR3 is TGTGCCAGCAGCCTCCGCGGAGAGACCCAGTACTTC.

DNA for the CDR3: TGTGCCATCAGGCAACAAGACTCTCCTCCTTACGAGCAGTACTTC. The encoded protein is CAIRQQDSPPYEQYF. The chain is built from TRBV10-3 and TRBJ2-7; D call uncertain. V was trimmed by 6 bases and J by 4 bases, leaving 19 bases between them. CDR1 is ENHRY and CDR2 is SYGVKD in the germline V gene. This CDR3 is 15 amino acids long.

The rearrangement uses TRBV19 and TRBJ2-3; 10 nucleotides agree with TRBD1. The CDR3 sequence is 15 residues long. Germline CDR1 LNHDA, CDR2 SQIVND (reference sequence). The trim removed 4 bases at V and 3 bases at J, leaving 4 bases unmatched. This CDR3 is CASSTPGQGTDTQYF. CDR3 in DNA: TGTGCCAGTAGTACCCCGGGACAGGGGACAGATACGCAGTATTTT.

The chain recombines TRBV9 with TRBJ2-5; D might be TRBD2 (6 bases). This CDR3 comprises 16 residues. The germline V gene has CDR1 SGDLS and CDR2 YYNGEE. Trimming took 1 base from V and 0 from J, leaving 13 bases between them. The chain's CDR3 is CASSVSPLANQETQYF. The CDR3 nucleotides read TGTGCCAGCAGCGTATCCCCGCTAGCGAACCAAGAGACCCAGTACTTC.

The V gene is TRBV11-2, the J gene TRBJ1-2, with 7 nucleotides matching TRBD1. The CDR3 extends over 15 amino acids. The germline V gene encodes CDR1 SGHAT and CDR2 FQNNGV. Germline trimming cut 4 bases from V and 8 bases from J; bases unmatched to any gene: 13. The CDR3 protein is CASSSHQGGSGGYTF. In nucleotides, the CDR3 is TGTGCCAGCAGCTCTCATCAGGGGGGCTCGGGAGGCTACACCTTC.

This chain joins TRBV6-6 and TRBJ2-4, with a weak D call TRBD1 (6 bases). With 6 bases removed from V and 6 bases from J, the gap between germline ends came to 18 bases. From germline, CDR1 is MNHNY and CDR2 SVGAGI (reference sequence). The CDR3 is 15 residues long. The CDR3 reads CASSDTGTQANIQYF. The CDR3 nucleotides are TGTGCCAGCAGCGATACAGGGACGCAGGCAAACATTCAGTACTTC.